The rows below give T cell receptor beta chains drawn from one sample of a study of T cell responses to AZD1222 COVID-19 vaccine. Assay: immunoSEQ multiplex PCR; the TCRdb copy retains only in-frame clones and omits some. The sample has approximately 190,000 clones; roughly 88% are singletons. The sample in question was peripheral blood, obtained on day 0 of AZD1222 vaccination. Receptors were obtained from an adult in good health. Each CDR3 is given with its conserved first and last residue. Fields, in order: clone size, D gene, J gene, V gene, CDR3 DNA, CDR3 protein. The D gene is left open where the match is weak. Size is stated for part of the rows, as once, few or many counts, or as a class when the clone is expanded.

>NA|TRBD1|TRBJ1-2|TRBV14
TGTGCCAGCAGCCAACAGGGGGCGGCTGGCTACACCTTC
CASSQQGAAGYTF
>NA|TRBD2|TRBJ2-5|TRBV4-1
TGCGCCAGCAGCCAAGGGCTAGCGGGGCGATACCAAGAGACCCAGTACTTC
CASSQGLAGRYQETQYF
>once|NA|TRBJ1-2|TRBV6-6
TGTGCCAGCAGTTACTCGAGCCAATATGGCTACACCTTC
CASSYSSQYGYTF
>NA|TRBD2|TRBJ2-7|TRBV19
TGTGCCAGTAGTATAGCGCCATTGCCGCTAGCGGGAGGGTTCTACGAGCAGTACTTC
CASSIAPLPLAGGFYEQYF
>NA|TRBD1|TRBJ1-1|TRBV11-1
TGTGCCAGCAGCTTCGTTAGACAGGGATTGAACACTGAAGCTTTCTTT
CASSFVRQGLNTEAFF
>NA|NA|TRBJ1-3|TRBV6-5
TGTGCCAGCAGTTCCGGACAACTCTCCTCTGGAAACACCATATATTTT
CASSSGQLSSGNTIYF
>NA|NA|TRBJ2-1|TRBV7-3
TGTGCCAGCAGCTTAGGTCCGGGAGAATACAATGAGCAGTTCTTC
CASSLGPGEYNEQFF
>NA|NA|TRBJ1-2|TRBV18
TGTGCCAGCTCACACAGTTCGGGGTCCTATGGCTACACCTTC
CASSHSSGSYGYTF
>NA|NA|TRBJ2-1|TRBV7-8
TGTGCCAGCAGCAGACGGGACACAGCATACAATGAGCAGTTCTTC
CASSRRDTAYNEQFF
>NA|TRBD1|TRBJ1-2|TRBV6-1
TGTGCCAGCAGTGATCACGCCAGGGGGCTGGGCTATGGCTACACCTTC
CASSDHARGLGYGYTF
>NA|TRBD1|TRBJ2-5|TRBV10-3
TGTGCCATCAGTGACAAGTCGGCAGGGGGCGCCTGGGAGACCCAGTACTTC
CAISDKSAGGAWETQYF
>NA|NA|TRBJ1-6|TRBV14
TGTGCCAGCAGCCCGAAGACCCTTTGGGGGTATAATTCACCCCTCCACTTT
CASSPKTLWGYNSPLHF
>NA|NA|TRBJ1-1|TRBV6-5
TGTGCCAGCAGTTACGGAGGACACCACACTGAAGCTTTCTTT
CASSYGGHHTEAFF
>NA|NA|TRBJ1-1|TRBV7-9
TGTGCCAGCAGCTTACGGCAGGGCGGAACTGAAGCTTTCTTT
CASSLRQGGTEAFF
>NA|TRBD2|TRBJ2-1|TRBV5-6
TGTGCCAGCAGCAACGGACTAGAGACATACAATGAGCAGTTCTTC
CASSNGLETYNEQFF
>NA|NA|TRBJ2-7|TRBV5-8
TGTGCCAGCAGCTGGTCCCTCCTAGCACGGAGCTCCTACGAGCAGTACTTC
CASSWSLLARSSYEQYF
>NA|TRBD2|TRBJ2-1|TRBV28
TGTGCCAGCAGTTTAGGGACTACCAAAAATGAGCAGTTCTTC
CASSLGTTKNEQFF
>NA|NA|TRBJ2-7|TRBV19
TGTGCCAGTAGTATGCAAGGGGGACCACCGACCTTC
CASSMQGGPPTF
>NA|NA|TRBJ1-5|TRBV2
TGTGCCAGCAGTGAGGATCGACAAGTTAATCAGCCCCAGCATTTT
CASSEDRQVNQPQHF
>NA|NA|TRBJ2-1|TRBV7-9
TGTGCCAGCAGCTTAACGCCCAATGAGCAGTTCTTC
CASSLTPNEQFF
>NA|NA|TRBJ1-2|TRBV7-2
TGTGCCAGCAGCAAAGGGGGAGGGAACTATGGCTACACCTTC
CASSKGGGNYGYTF
>NA|NA|TRBJ2-1|TRBV5-1
TGCGCCAGCAGCTTGGCCGGAGGTGACAATGAGCAGTTCTTC
CASSLAGGDNEQFF
>NA|TRBD1|TRBJ2-1|TRBV28
TGTGCCAGCAGTTTGAATGAGGGGGCTTTACGTTATTTTGACAATGAGCAGTTCTTC
CASSLNEGALRYFDNEQFF
>NA|NA|TRBJ1-1|TRBV9
TGTGCCAGCAGCGCTAGAGGGGAGGGTCGGAACACTGAAGCTTTCTTT
CASSARGEGRNTEAFF
>NA|NA|TRBJ2-7|TRBV6-1
TGTGCCAGCAGTGATCGGGGAGGTCCCTACGAGCAGTACTTC
CASSDRGGPYEQYF
>NA|NA|TRBJ1-4|TRBV5-1
TGCGCCAGCAAGCCTGGCCCTAATGAAAAACTGTTTTTT
CASKPGPNEKLFF
>NA|NA|TRBJ1-5|TRBV28
TGTGCCAGCAGCTTTAGACAGGTCCTAGGGAATCAGCCCCAGCATTTT
CASSFRQVLGNQPQHF
>NA|NA|TRBJ1-1|TRBV28
TGTGCCAGCAGTTTCTCATGGAACTCGGGAGCTTTCTTT
CASSFSWNSGAFF
>NA|TRBD2|TRBJ2-1|TRBV3-1/TRBV3-2
TGTGCCAGCAGCCAAGTTCTAGCGGGAGCCAATGAGCAGTTCTTC
CASSQVLAGANEQFF
>once|NA|TRBJ1-2|TRBV12-3/TRBV12-4
TGTGCCAGCAGTTATTTAGGCTATGGCTACACCTTC
CASSYLGYGYTF
>NA|TRBD2|TRBJ2-5|TRBV7-3
TGTGCCAGCAGCCCGCTTAGCGGGGGGGTGGAGACCCAGTACTTC
CASSPLSGGVETQYF
>NA|TRBD1|TRBJ1-5|TRBV2
TGTGCCAGCAGGCTCTACCGGGACAGGCAGCCCCAGCATTTT
CASRLYRDRQPQHF
>NA|TRBD2|TRBJ2-1|TRBV19
TGTGCCAGTAGTCCGGCGAGCGGGAGGGCCAGGTATGAGCAGTTCTTC
CASSPASGRARYEQFF
>NA|TRBD1|TRBJ2-7|TRBV3-1/TRBV3-2
TGTGCCAGCAGCCAAGATTCCGGACAGGGCTCCTACGAGCAGTACTTC
CASSQDSGQGSYEQYF
>NA|TRBD1|TRBJ1-2|TRBV5-1
TGCGCCAGCAGCTGGAGGACCGGGACAGGGGTCTCCCATGGCTACACCTTC
CASSWRTGTGVSHGYTF
>NA|NA|TRBJ1-4|TRBV5-5
TGTGCCAGCAGCTCGCAGATACAAACCGGGAATGAAAAACTGTTTTTT
CASSSQIQTGNEKLFF
>NA|NA|TRBJ1-2|TRBV4-3
TGCGCCAGCAGCCAATCGGGGGTCTATGGCTACACCTTC
CASSQSGVYGYTF